This TCR beta chain comes out of a study of cytomegalovirus exposure and HLA in healthy donors. Overall study context: Among the roughly 400 genotyped donors, 65% to 90% were placed in the Caucasian-associated ancestry cluster.

The germline V gene encodes CDR1 MGHDK and CDR2 SYGVNS. V dropped 2 bases and J dropped 5 bases, with 12 bases sitting between them. The CDR3 length is 14 residues. This clone was seen just once. Its antigen is not identified. The primer mix had 60 Vbeta and 13 Jbeta primers. Measured with immunoSEQ multiplex PCR; TCRdb has only the in-frame clones, and not every one. The top ten hold 10% to 12% of the sample, which has under 75,000 clones, over 70% seen once. Study-wide points: In a later analysis, TCR beta V- and J-gene trimming was associated with a missense DCLRE1C variant. It was reported that the classifier diagnosed cytomegalovirus status with high specificity and sensitivity in both the original and validation cohorts.

The origin of this receptor is a human donor in good health. This chain connects TRBV25-1 to TRBJ2-5; D gene ambiguous. The sequenced sample consisted of PBMCs. The CDR3 nucleotides are TGTGCCAGCAGTGAAATGATCCCTCGGGAGACCCAGTACTTC. It specifies CASSEMIPRETQYF.